This T cell receptor beta chain is from a study of T cells after yellow fever vaccination. The overall study: The fractions with low cell numbers were processed using SMART-Seq v4 Ultra Low Input. Notes on the study in general: Repertoires sorted by FACS could include abundant clonotypes that are contaminants from the bulk population. The secondary T-cell response peaked on day 5, not day 15, but was weaker.

A 5'RACE template-switching step, the method used to make TCR cDNA, added a universal primer site and UMIs. TCRdb reprocessed the 5' RACE reads with MiXCR, giving one entry per CDR3 protein. This table holds about 14,000 distinct CDR3 sequences, roughly 8% found once. The germline CDR1 and CDR2 sequences are MNHEY and SVGEGT. The CDR3 totals 15 residues. The V end lost 5 bases, the J end lost 1 base, and 14 bases lay between the germline ends. This clonotype was detected many times. The source material was PBMCs, either bulk or a sorted T-cell subset (CD4+, CD8+, memory, or dextramer-sorted; not recorded which), sampled on the day of the yellow fever booster vaccination. The TCR was taken from a young man who received the YFV17D yellow fever vaccine. The rearrangement uses TRBV6-2 or TRBV6-3 and TRBJ2-5, with D possibly TRBD2 on 5 matching bases. CDR3: CASSGGVGIQETQYF. DNA for the CDR3: TGTGCCAGCAGTGGAGGCGTGGGTATCCAAGAGACCCAGTACTTC.